The TCR beta chain under discussion was sequenced for a study of shared clonotypes between healthy human individuals (dated by TCRdb to between 2020 and 2021). Regarding the study in general: A few men and a couple of women, aged 18 to 49 years, made up the cohort. Per donor, three plates each were used for CD4 naive and CD4 memory, two for CD8 naive, and one for CD8 memory. To estimate repertoire size and how much clonotypes are shared between individuals, the study performed deep sequencing of blood TCR repertoires from a handful of healthy adults. To increase sequencing depth and limit assay-specific biases, TCR repertoire library preparation and sequencing were carried out by different laboratories using diverse techniques. Leukapheresis yielded between about 0.8 and 9.5 billion PBMCs per donor. What the authors observed across the whole study: Pairwise subsampling led to the expectation that sequencing depth would affect the degree of clonotype sharing among donors. Because the study included only a small number of donors, the genetic and exposure-history diversity represented was limited. Even with the large sequencing depth, rarefaction of the sorted-subset datasets indicated that sequencing was incomplete. Estimated clonotype richness was generally larger for naive than for memory subsets. Sharing across several donors was observed for approximately 5% of naive CD4, 3.5% of naive CD8, 2% to 2.5% of memory CD4, and 0.4% of memory CD8 clonotypes. Compared with non-shared clonotypes, clonotypes shared by all four sorted-subset donors had higher generation probabilities. Only blood was sampled, and tissue TCR repertoires likely differ from those in blood.

From the cysteine up to the phenylalanine, the CDR3 has a length of 15 residues. Solely the CDR3 DNA is kept, with 45 bases framed from the first base. The germline V gene sets CDR1 to MGHDK and CDR2 to SYGVNS. At the junction V is shortened by 4 bases and J by 5 bases, with 17 bases in between. Using the deep immunoSEQ assay, multiplex PCR amplified TCR CDR3 regions from genomic DNA. Genomic DNA extracted from each cell subset was distributed evenly over all wells of several immunoSEQ 96-well plates, and each plate served as one replicate. For sorted subsets, approximately 190 ng genomic DNA, equal to 30,000 to 35,000 T cell genomes, was loaded into each replicate PCR. Purified libraries were measured with a Qubit 3.0 fluorometer, size-checked on a Bioanalyzer 2100, and measured again with the KAPA Library Quantification kit. A separate single-read 150-cycle Illumina NextSeq 550 flow cell was used to sequence each immunoSEQ 96-well plate. The paper's data handling went like this. Because the immunoSEQ output held only junctional sequences and lacked quality scores, the filtering could not match the filtering applied to full-length reads. To assign V/J genes and CDR3, sequences were annotated using PyIR, a Python wrapper for IgBLAST v1.9, with IMGT germline references. Reads were filtered out if the reads had weak V/J assignments (E-value above 1e-6), no CDR3, stop codons, out-of-frame junctions, or ambiguous translated residues. A V3J clonotype was defined by an identical inferred V gene, J gene, and CDR3 amino acid sequence. Percentage overlap between repertoires was computed as shared unique clonotypes divided by the size of the smaller repertoire. Repertoire richness was assessed with RTK rarefaction, the Chao1 estimator, and Recon v2.1 estimates of unobserved clonotypes. OLGA was used to compute generation probabilities for all TCRbeta clonotypes that the gDNA method yielded from a handful of donors. In its TCRdb copy, this immuneACCESS table keeps in-frame sequences only and misses some clones. Where compared with another copy, unresolved V genes explain less than half of these, and the others have no known cause. The V and J calls and clone size were taken over from that table, and D and trimming were inferred from the DNA. This sample gives millions of clones in total; approximately 92% of them show up just once. Jointly, the top ten make up 0.14% of the sample.

Healthy HIV-negative adults with no recently reported acute infections or vaccinations were included as donors. Only Caucasian adults living in Nashville, Tennessee, USA were represented among the donors. CD4+ T cells were enriched through magnetic negative selection, after which naive cells were positively selected on CD45RA and the remaining negative fraction served as the memory subset. Blood was collected by leukapheresis, and PBMCs were isolated by Ficoll-Histopaque density gradient centrifugation and then cryopreserved in liquid nitrogen vapor phase. Analytical flow cytometry was used to check the purity and quantity of every magnetically sorted T cell population. Genomic DNA was isolated from each sorted fraction and quantified by UV absorbance on a Nanodrop 2000c. Regarding this clone: Its specific antigen is unknown. Base quality data are lacking; no much larger clone is found one base away.

The V and J segments used are TRBV25-1 and TRBJ2-5; no D gene can be assigned with confidence. The sequencing sample was made of naive CD4+ T cells sorted from blood. What the cell subset or site label conveys for this sample: CD45RA+ positively selected. The source is a young man in good health. This receptor carries the CDR3 CASSGLAGLFETQYF. At the DNA level, the sequence is TGTGCCAGCAGTGGGTTAGCCGGCTTATTCGAGACCCAGTACTTC. Extended through the reference TRBV25-1 and TRBJ2-5 proteins, this CDR3 yields the full variable domain: EADIYQTPRYLVIGTGKKITLECSQTMGHDKMYWYQQDPGMELHLIHYSYGVNSTEKGDLSSESTVSRIRTEHFPLTLESARPSHTSQYLCASSGLAGLFETQYFGPGTRLLVL.